A single sample is the source of the 15 T cell receptor beta chains below, sequenced in a study of T and B cells in COVID-19 patients (dated by TCRdb to about 2020). TRB repertoires were amplified using about 230-500 ng of genomic DNA isolated from blood. Sequenced on an Illumina MiSeq. Multiplex PCR with BIOMED2 TRB-A/B primer pools was used to amplify the TRB rearrangements. The public reads were quality trimmed at Q25 with fastp and then assembled into clones with MiXCR by TCRdb, keeping productive beta chains. Rows matching on CDR3 protein sequence are summarized as one entry with the most common DNA and genes. The sample contains 4,500 to 5,500 distinct CDR3 sequences, about a fifth of them found a single time. The ten largest clones take up 9% to 14% of the sample. Sequencing was done on a sample of blood. These receptors were taken from a human donor with active COVID-19.

Within the sample, this clonotype is medium-sized. The rearrangement joins TRBV19 to TRBJ1-1; D may be TRBD1 (5 bases). The CDR3 contains 14 residues. In germline, CDR1 is LNHDA, CDR2 SQIVND (reference sequence). V shed 3 bases and J shed 0 bases, with 8 bases lying between them. The CDR3 DNA follows: TGTGCCAGTAGTATTACGGGGGTGAACACTGAAGCTTTCTTT. The encoded protein is CASSITGVNTEAFF.

The rearrangement uses TRBV10-3 and TRBJ2-1; D not certain. Germline CDR1 and CDR2: ENHRY and SYGVKD. This CDR3 is built from 13 residues. Trimming pared 3 bases from V and 7 bases from J, leaving 10 bases between. The CDR3 reads CAISDSGWNEQFF. The CDR3 DNA sequence: TGTGCCATCAGTGACTCCGGGTGGAATGAGCAGTTCTTC.

The chain employs TRBV5-1 and TRBJ2-1, with 10 bases matching TRBD2. The V and J ends lost 2 bases and 0 bases, in that order; junction bases with no gene match: 14. Germline V gene data show CDR1 as SGHRS and CDR2 as YFSETQ. The CDR3 loop spans 20 amino acids. The CDR3 is CASSFGGVAGGQSSYNEQFF. The CDR3 DNA is TGCGCCAGCAGCTTTGGCGGGGTAGCGGGAGGCCAGAGCTCCTACAATGAGCAGTTCTTC.

Only a few counts were recorded for this clonotype. V usage is TRBV24-1 and J usage is TRBJ1-1; D is unclear. The CDR3 sequence is 13 residues long. Trimming left V 4 bases short and J 3 bases short, with 8 bases between. Looked up from germline, CDR1 is KGHDR and CDR2 is SFDVKD. CDR3 protein: CATSDLAYTEAFF. In nucleotides, the CDR3 is TGTGCCACCAGTGACCTTGCCTACACTGAAGCTTTCTTT.

The V and J genes are TRBV7-2 and TRBJ2-2; tentatively, D is TRBD2 (5 bases). The ends were cut back, 3 bases at V and 8 bases at J, with 7 bases in the middle. The CDR3 covers 12 residues. Germline CDR1 reads SGHTA; CDR2 reads FQGNSA. The CDR3 DNA sequence: TGTGCCAGCAGCTTGGAGGTGGGGGAGCTGTTTTTT. It yields the protein CASSLEVGELFF.

The genes are TRBV4-3 and TRBJ1-2; D is unresolved. This CDR3 contains 15 residues. Germline V gene data show CDR1 as LGHNA and CDR2 as YSLEER. V lost 1 base and J lost 2, with 11 bases in between. For the CDR3, the DNA is TGCGCCAGCAGCCAAGTTCCGGAAGGGAACTATGGCTACACCTTC. It translates to CASSQVPEGNYGYTF.

The chain combines TRBV10-3 with TRBJ2-3, with D tentatively TRBD2 (5 bases). The V end was cut by 6 bases, the J end by 2 bases, with 12 bases between. Germline assignment: CDR1 ENHRY and CDR2 SYGVKD. The CDR3 sequence is 14 residues long. DNA for the CDR3: TGTGCCATCAGCCTCACTAGAACCACAGATACGCAGTATTTT. Translated, it gives CAISLTRTTDTQYF.

The rearrangement joins TRBV27 to TRBJ2-7, with 9 nucleotides matching TRBD1. The germline V gene has CDR1 MNHEY and CDR2 SMNVEV (reference sequence). With V trimmed by 3 bases and J by 3 bases, 9 bases remained unmatched. This CDR3 has 16 amino acids. The CDR3 loop is CASSFYPGQGDYEQYF. Here the CDR3 DNA reads TGTGCCAGCAGTTTCTATCCGGGACAGGGAGACTACGAGCAGTACTTC.

Judged by abundance, this clonotype is medium-sized. The CDR3 DNA reads as TGTGCCAGCAGGCAGGGCCCCGCCAATCAGCCCCAGCATTTT. Translation: CASRQGPANQPQHF. The rearrangement links TRBV6-5 to TRBJ1-5, with a weak D call TRBD1 (5 bases). Per the germline V gene, CDR1 is MNHEY and CDR2 is SVGAGI. Trimming removed 6 bases from V and 3 bases from J, with 12 bases in between. CDR3 length equals 14 residues.

In its sample, this clonotype is medium-sized (0.01 to 0.1%). The DNA for the CDR3 is TGTGCCACCAGCAGAGATCCCAGAGAGACCCAGTACTTC. It yields the protein CATSRDPRETQYF. The chain recombines TRBV15 with TRBJ2-5, with D unclear. V was pared by 0 bases and J by 4 bases, with 6 bases between. CDR1 LNHNV and CDR2 YYDKDF come from the germline V gene (reference sequence). The CDR3 is 13 amino acids.

This chain joins TRBV19 and TRBJ2-1; TRBD2 aligns across 7 bases. This CDR3 is built from 14 residues. CDR1 and CDR2 (germline): LNHDA, SQIVND (reference sequence). J was trimmed by 10 bases and V by 4 bases; bases with no gene match: 10. DNA of the CDR3: TGTGCCAGTAGTAGTCAGGGCGGGGAGGGAGAGCAGTTCTTC. It specifies CASSSQGGEGEQFF.

This clonotype was seen a few times. CDR3 in amino acids: CASSWRRVMNTEAFF. The CDR3 DNA reads as TGTGCCAGCAGCTGGAGGCGGGTAATGAACACTGAAGCTTTCTTT. The chain couples TRBV5-6 to TRBJ1-1; no definite D call. Trimming left V 3 bases short and J 0 bases short, with 12 bases between. The CDR3 spans 15 residues. The germline gives CDR1 SGHDT, CDR2 YYEEEE.

This clonotype is categorized as medium-sized. CDR3 region: CASSRQSFYEQYF. CDR3 DNA sequence: TGTGCCAGCAGTCGACAGAGCTTCTACGAGCAGTACTTC. The chain is built from TRBV27 and TRBJ2-7; D is possibly TRBD1 (5 bases). CDR3 size: 13 residues. V shed 5 bases and J shed 3 bases, with 11 bases lying between them. CDR1 and CDR2 from the germline V gene are MNHEY and SMNVEV (reference sequence).

This chain joins TRBV21-1 and TRBJ1-2. TRBV21-1 is tagged as a pseudogene. The CDR3 covers 15 residues. The CDR3 spells CASSKARSSNYGYTF. In nucleotides, the CDR3 is TGTGCCAGCAGCAAAGCGAGGTCAAGTAACTATGGCTACACCTTC.

This rearrangement joins TRBV11-2 to TRBJ2-7, with D possibly matching TRBD2 (5 bases). V shed 5 bases and J shed 4 bases, with 15 bases lying between them. The CDR3 contains 14 residues. Germline CDR1 reads SGHAT; CDR2 reads FQNNGV. CDR3 sequence reads: CASSLGWRVYEQYF. The CDR3 DNA sequence: TGTGCCAGCAGCCTTGGGTGGCGGGTTTACGAGCAGTACTTC.